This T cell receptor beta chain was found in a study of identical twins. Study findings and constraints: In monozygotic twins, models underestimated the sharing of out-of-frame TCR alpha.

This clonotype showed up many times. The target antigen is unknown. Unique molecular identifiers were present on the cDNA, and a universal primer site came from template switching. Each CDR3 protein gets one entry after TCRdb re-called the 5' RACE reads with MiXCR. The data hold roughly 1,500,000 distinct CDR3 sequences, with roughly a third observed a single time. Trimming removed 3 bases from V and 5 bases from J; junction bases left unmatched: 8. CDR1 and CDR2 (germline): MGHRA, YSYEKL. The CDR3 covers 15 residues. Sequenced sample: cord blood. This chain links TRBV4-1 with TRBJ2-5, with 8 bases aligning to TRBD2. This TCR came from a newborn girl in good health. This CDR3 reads CASSQRGLGLETQYF. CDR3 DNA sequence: TGCGCCAGCAGCCAGCGGGGACTAGGATTGGAGACCCAGTACTTC.